The source of this T cell receptor beta chain is a study of cytomegalovirus exposure and HLA in healthy donors. The PCR ran on 60 Vbeta and 13 Jbeta primers. Clones were read by immunoSEQ multiplex PCR, and TCRdb kept only the in-frame ones, dropping some. The sample consists of about 110,000 clones, 67% of them appearing once. The CDR3 has 14 residues. The germline CDR1 and CDR2 sequences are SEHNR and FQNEAQ (reference sequence). V gave up 2 bases and J gave up 8 bases; unmatched junction bases: 3. Sequenced material: PBMCs. This receptor was obtained from a man between 18 and 29 years old in good health and CMV-seropositive. This chain joins TRBV7-9 and TRBJ1-6, with 7 bases that match TRBD1. This CDR3 is CASSLNQGDSPLHF. The CDR3 nucleotides are TGTGCCAGCAGCTTAAATCAGGGGGATTCACCCCTCCACTTT.